A single sample is the source of the 27 T cell receptor beta chains below, sequenced in a study of post-analysis software for immune sequencing data. The study, taken as a whole, reports: Patients used several TRBV segments, including TRBV5-6, TRBV5-1 and TRBV20-1, more often than controls.

TCR beta cDNA libraries had unique molecular identifiers. TCRdb fed the PCR reads into MiXCR, producing one record per CDR3 protein. This repertoire shows about 500,000 distinct CDR3 sequences, around 40% found once; its top ten account for about 12%. The antigens of these receptors remain unknown. Input material: blood. The receptors originated from a girl between 10 and 17 years old with multiple sclerosis.

V and J are TRBV10-3 and TRBJ2-3, with D unclear. There are 17 residues in the CDR3. V was trimmed by 3 bases and J by 3 bases, leaving 19 bases between them. Germline V gene sequence: CDR1 ENHRY, CDR2 SYGVKD. This CDR3 is CAISEFGGRLETDTQYF. The DNA of the CDR3 is TGTGCCATCAGTGAATTCGGTGGCAGGCTCGAGACAGATACGCAGTATTTT.

This clonotype was detected a few times. V and J are TRBV7-2 and TRBJ2-4, with D possibly being TRBD2 (7 bases). The V gene lost 5 bases and the J gene lost 3 bases, with 14 bases spanning the gap. Per the germline V gene, CDR1 is SGHTA and CDR2 is FQGNSA. The CDR3 is 15 residues long. CDR3 residues: CASSLGGGVKNIQYF. CDR3 bases: TGTGCCAGCAGCCTAGGGGGGGGAGTCAAAAACATTCAGTACTTC. Full variable domain (outside the CDR3, taken from reference TRBV7-2 and TRBJ2-4): GAGVSQSPSNKVTEKGKDVELRCDPISGHTALYWYRQSLGQGLEFLIYFQGNSAPDKSGLPSDRFSAERTGGSVSTLTIQRTQQEDSAVYLCASSLGGGVKNIQYFGAGTRLSVL.

The chain couples TRBV7-2 to TRBJ2-3, with 7 bases lining up with TRBD2. CDR1 and CDR2 (germline): SGHTA, FQGNSA. The CDR3 extends over 16 amino acids. V gave up 5 bases and J gave up 2 bases; unmatched junction bases: 10. As DNA, the CDR3 is TGTGCCAGCAGCCCCCGGACTAGAGTAAACACAGATACGCAGTATTTT. Translating gives CASSPRTRVNTDTQYF.

This clonotype was observed a few times. The rearrangement links TRBV9 to TRBJ2-6; no clear D. Per germline, CDR1 SGDLS and CDR2 YYNGEE. The ends were cut back, 0 bases at V and 0 bases at J, with 7 bases in the middle. This CDR3 has 16 amino acids. The CDR3 DNA is TGTGCCAGCAGCGTAGGACCCCGCTCTGGGGCCAACGTCCTGACTTTC. Translated, it gives CASSVGPRSGANVLTF.

This chain links TRBV28 with TRBJ2-1; D is possibly TRBD2 (7 bases). Germline V gene sequence: CDR1 MDHEN, CDR2 SYDVKM. V lost 5 bases, J lost 5 bases, and 22 bases lay in between. CDR3 length equals 17 residues. The CDR3 DNA reads TGTGCCAGCAGTCCCCCCCATGAGTGGGAGGGGGACAATGAGCAGTTCTTC. It translates to CASSPPHEWEGDNEQFF.

The chain recombines TRBV20-1 with TRBJ2-5, with D hard to call. The CDR3 runs 14 residues. Deletions cut 3 bases from V and 11 bases from J, with 22 bases between. From germline, CDR1 is DFQATT and CDR2 SNEGSKA (reference sequence). The CDR3 nucleotides are TGCAGTGCTAGGGGCACCCGAGAGACCAATGAGCAGTACTTC. It codes for CSARGTRETNEQYF.

This clonotype was seen a handful of times. The V call is TRBV20-1, the J call TRBJ1-5; no firm D call. Germline loops: CDR1 DFQATT, CDR2 SNEGSKA (reference sequence). V lost 3 bases, J lost 2 bases, and 11 bases lay in between. This CDR3 is 14 amino acids long. CDR3 amino acids: CSASGWTGNQPQHF. The CDR3 nucleotides read TGCAGTGCTAGCGGTTGGACGGGCAATCAGCCCCAGCATTTT.

The CDR3 DNA reads TGTGCCAGCAGCGCCACTAGCGGGAGGGCCCCCGGAGATACGCAGTATTTT. Its protein is CASSATSGRAPGDTQYF. V gene TRBV9 combines with J gene TRBJ2-3; TRBD2 aligns across 13 bases. The CDR3 spans 17 residues. The germline V gene has CDR1 SGDLS and CDR2 YYNGEE. V shed 3 bases, J shed 5 bases, and the junction held 9 bases outside the gene matches.

This clonotype was seen more than once but under ten times. The chain recombines TRBV7-9 with TRBJ1-2; 7 bases agree with TRBD1. V was pared by 5 bases and J by 8 bases, with 8 bases of the junction left unmatched. The CDR3 is made up of 13 amino acids. CDR1 and CDR2 from the germline V gene are SEHNR and FQNEAQ (reference sequence). The CDR3 region is CASSPTGAIGYTF. CDR3 DNA: TGTGCCAGCAGCCCCACAGGGGCTATCGGCTACACCTTC.

This clonotype was detected a few times. The gene calls are TRBV18 and TRBJ1-1; D is unresolved. Germline V lookup: CDR1 KGHSH, CDR2 LQKENI. There are 13 residues in the CDR3. Trimming shortened V by 5 bases and J by 8 bases, and 15 bases separated the two germline ends. CDR3 amino acids: CASSSRNIREAFF. CDR3 coding DNA: TGTGCCAGCTCATCTAGAAATATCCGCGAAGCTTTCTTT.

This chain connects TRBV15 to TRBJ2-1; D gene unclear. Germline loops: CDR1 LNHNV, CDR2 YYDKDF (reference sequence). V gave up 1 base and J gave up 8 bases, with 9 bases separating them. CDR3 length equals 13 residues. CDR3 residues: CATSRGRMDEQFF. The CDR3 nucleotides are TGTGCCACCAGCAGAGGTAGGATGGATGAGCAGTTCTTC.

V is TRBV7-2 and J is TRBJ2-5; 13 bases map to TRBD2. Germline trimming cut 1 base from V and 1 base from J; bases unmatched to any gene: 9. The CDR3 length is 19 residues. The germline V gene has CDR1 SGHTA and CDR2 FQGNSA. CDR3 protein: CASSLGRTSGSPFQETQYF. The CDR3 region has the DNA TGTGCCAGCAGCTTAGGGCGGACTAGCGGGAGCCCCTTCCAAGAGACCCAGTACTTC.

This clonotype showed up just a few times. The chain combines TRBV7-2 with TRBJ2-5, with TRBD1 matching over 8 bases. In germline, CDR1 is SGHTA, CDR2 FQGNSA. With V trimmed by 3 bases and J by 4 bases, 7 bases remained unmatched. There are 15 residues in the CDR3. CDR3 in DNA: TGTGCCAGCAGCTTGCAACAGGGGGTGGCAGAGACCCAGTACTTC. Translating gives CASSLQQGVAETQYF. Supplemented by reference TRBV7-2 and TRBJ2-5, the full variable domain reads GAGVSQSPSNKVTEKGKDVELRCDPISGHTALYWYRQSLGQGLEFLIYFQGNSAPDKSGLPSDRFSAERTGGSVSTLTIQRTQQEDSAVYLCASSLQQGVAETQYFGPGTRLLVL.

This clonotype was observed a handful of times. This CDR3 is CSASGKDLLSGGYTF. CDR3 nucleotides: TGCAGTGCTAGTGGAAAAGACCTTCTAAGTGGTGGCTACACCTTC. The chain recombines TRBV20-1 with TRBJ1-2, with D hard to call. This CDR3 region has 15 residues. V was trimmed by 3 bases and J by 7 bases, leaving 21 bases between them. Germline V gene lookup returns CDR1 DFQATT and CDR2 SNEGSKA (reference sequence).

This clonotype was detected once. The genes are TRBV12-3 or TRBV12-4 and TRBJ2-5; D might be TRBD2 (6 bases). This CDR3 spans 14 amino acids. Trimming left V 5 bases short and J 2 bases short, with 12 bases between. CDR3 in DNA: TGTGCCAGCAGTCCTCTAGCGTTTCAAGAGACCCAGTACTTC. It codes for CASSPLAFQETQYF.

The chain employs TRBV20-1 and TRBJ1-1; a possible D gene is TRBD1 (6 bases). The ends were cut back, 1 base at V and 3 bases at J, with 6 bases in the middle. Germline V gene sequence: CDR1 DFQATT, CDR2 SNEGSKA (reference sequence). The CDR3 is 12 amino acids. CDR3 region: CSARAGDTEAFF. CDR3 coding DNA: TGCAGTGCTAGAGCAGGGGACACTGAAGCTTTCTTT.

The chain uses TRBV11-2 and TRBJ2-1, with 7 bases that match TRBD2. Germline V CDR1 and CDR2: SGHAT, FQNNGV. Unmatched junction bases numbered 16, after V lost 0 bases and J lost 8 bases. This CDR3 contains 18 residues. CDR3 sequence reads: CASSLDLWGGAHQDEQFF. The CDR3 DNA sequence: TGTGCCAGCAGCTTAGATTTATGGGGAGGGGCCCACCAGGATGAGCAGTTCTTC. Full variable domain (outside the CDR3, taken from reference TRBV11-2 and TRBJ2-1): EAGVAQSPRYKIIEKRQSVAFWCNPISGHATLYWYQQILGQGPKLLIQFQNNGVVDDSQLPKDRFSAERLKGVDSTLKIQPAKLEDSAVYLCASSLDLWGGAHQDEQFFGPGTRLTVL.

The chain recombines TRBV7-2 with TRBJ2-3, with 9 positions matching TRBD2. The V gene end was trimmed by 5 bases and the J gene end by 0 bases; junction bases not matched to a gene: 6. The germline CDR1 and CDR2 sequences are SGHTA and FQGNSA. This CDR3 region has 16 residues. The CDR3 loop reads CASSPGLALSTDTQYF. The CDR3 DNA is TGTGCCAGCAGCCCTGGACTAGCGTTGAGCACAGATACGCAGTATTTT. Filled out from reference TRBV7-2 and TRBJ2-3, the complete variable domain reads GAGVSQSPSNKVTEKGKDVELRCDPISGHTALYWYRQSLGQGLEFLIYFQGNSAPDKSGLPSDRFSAERTGGSVSTLTIQRTQQEDSAVYLCASSPGLALSTDTQYFGPGTRLTVL.

CDR3 sequence: CASSLGGGANEKLFF. In DNA form, the CDR3 reads TGTGCCAGCAGCTTAGGGGGCGGAGCTAATGAAAAACTGTTTTTT. V is TRBV7-9 and J is TRBJ1-4; weak D call: TRBD1 (5 bases). This CDR3 is built from 15 residues. Trimming cost V 1 base and J 3 bases, with 9 bases left between them. Germline values: CDR1 SEHNR, CDR2 FQNEAQ (reference sequence).

V usage is TRBV29-1 and J usage is TRBJ2-4, with D unclear. This CDR3 is built from 17 residues. The V and J ends lost 1 base and 2 bases respectively, with 18 bases between them. Germline V lookup: CDR1 SQVTM, CDR2 ANQGSEA. The CDR3 loop reads CSVEGRSRVSTKNIQYF. For the CDR3, the DNA is TGCAGCGTTGAAGGCCGTTCCCGGGTTTCAACCAAAAACATTCAGTACTTC.

This clonotype has just a few counts. The chain recombines TRBV12-3 or TRBV12-4 with TRBJ2-7; 11 nucleotides agree with TRBD1. V lost 5 bases and J lost 2; bases outside the gene matches: 11. The CDR3 covers 17 residues. The chain's CDR3 is CASSHGQGAGGTYEQYF. The CDR3 DNA follows: TGTGCCAGCAGTCACGGACAGGGGGCAGGTGGGACCTACGAGCAGTACTTC.

The chain combines TRBV20-1 with TRBJ2-2; 8 nucleotides agree with TRBD2. The V gene end was trimmed by 0 bases and the J gene end by 5 bases; junction bases not matched to a gene: 11. CDR1 is DFQATT and CDR2 is SNEGSKA in the germline V gene (reference sequence). CDR3 size: 17 residues. The CDR3 is CSARDHFGGARTGELFF. Written as DNA, the CDR3 is TGCAGTGCTAGAGATCATTTCGGGGGGGCGAGGACCGGGGAGCTGTTTTTT.

This clonotype was counted a few times. The chain is built from TRBV29-1 and TRBJ1-2, with 7 bases lining up with TRBD1. This CDR3 has 15 amino acids. Germline V gene lookup returns CDR1 SQVTM and CDR2 ANQGSEA. The V and J ends lost 5 bases and 2 bases, in that order; junction bases with no gene match: 11. CDR3 sequence: CSVSGQAVANYGYTF. The DNA for the CDR3 is TGCAGCGTTTCCGGACAGGCCGTAGCGAACTATGGCTACACCTTC.

The CDR3 coding sequence is TGTGCCAGCAGCTGGGGACAGAACAACTACGAGCAGTACTTC. This sequence encodes CASSWGQNNYEQYF. J is TRBJ2-7 and V is TRBV11-1; TRBD1 aligns across 7 bases. Trimming cost V 4 bases and J 3 bases; bases outside gene matches: 6. CDR3 length equals 14 residues. Germline V gene data show CDR1 as SGHAT and CDR2 as FQDESV (reference sequence).

The chain joins TRBV6-5 to TRBJ1-1; weak D call: TRBD1 (5 bases). Germline V gives CDR1 MNHEY, CDR2 SVGAGI. This CDR3 is 14 amino acids long. Between the trimmed V and J ends, which lost 6 bases and 1 base, there was a span of 12 bases. As DNA, the CDR3 is TGTGCCAGCAGACGGGACGGCTCGAACACTGAAGCTTTCTTT. This translates into CASRRDGSNTEAFF.

This clonotype was observed a handful of times. The chain has TRBV20-1 and TRBJ2-1; TRBD2 agrees at 10 bases. After removal of 2 bases from V and 4 bases from J, the junction contained 5 bases not matched to a gene. Per the germline V gene, CDR1 is DFQATT and CDR2 is SNEGSKA (reference sequence). The length of the CDR3 is 15 residues. The CDR3 protein is CSARPSGRRYNEQFF. The CDR3 DNA reads as TGCAGTGCTAGACCTAGCGGGAGACGATACAATGAGCAGTTCTTC.

V and J are TRBV29-1 and TRBJ1-2, with 11 bases fitting TRBD1. CDR3 length equals 18 residues. V shed 4 bases, J shed 3 bases, and the junction held 16 bases outside the gene matches. CDR1 SQVTM and CDR2 ANQGSEA come from the germline V gene. CDR3 loop: CSVGDSKRTGGRDYGYTF. As DNA, the CDR3 is TGCAGCGTTGGAGATTCGAAAAGGACAGGGGGCAGGGACTATGGCTACACCTTC.